Following are 18 T cell receptor beta chains from one sample sequenced in a study of identical twins. TCRdb re-called the 5' RACE reads through MiXCR, storing one row per CDR3 protein. The sample consists of more than 650,000 distinct CDR3 sequences, around 6% of them appearing once. Input material: naive T cells sorted from blood. Source of these receptors: a man aged 18 to 29 in good health.

This clonotype was counted many times. The V and J genes are TRBV29-1 and TRBJ1-4; tentative D call: TRBD1 (5 bases). Germline V gene data show CDR1 as SQVTM and CDR2 as ANQGSEA. CDR3 length: 11 amino acids. Trimming shortened V by 3 bases and J by 8 bases, and 7 bases separated the two germline ends. Here the CDR3 DNA reads TGCAGCGTTGATAGGGGCGAAAAACTGTTTTTT. Amino acids: CSVDRGEKLFF.

This clonotype was observed a few times. The chain couples TRBV7-2 to TRBJ1-5; TRBD1 might be the D (5 bases). The V and J ends lost 3 bases and 9 bases respectively, with 18 bases between them. Germline CDR1 reads SGHTA; CDR2 reads FQGNSA. The CDR3 runs to 15 residues. CDR3 region: CASSFRQGGQGPQHF. CDR3 DNA sequence: TGTGCCAGCAGCTTCCGGCAGGGTGGGCAGGGGCCCCAGCATTTT. Full variable domain (outside the CDR3, taken from reference TRBV7-2 and TRBJ1-5): GAGVSQSPSNKVTEKGKDVELRCDPISGHTALYWYRQSLGQGLEFLIYFQGNSAPDKSGLPSDRFSAERTGGSVSTLTIQRTQQEDSAVYLCASSFRQGGQGPQHFGDGTRLSIL.

This clonotype has ten or more counts. The V call is TRBV4-3, the J call TRBJ2-1; TRBD2 aligns across 12 bases. CDR3 length equals 17 residues. Germline V CDR1 and CDR2: LGHNA, YSLEER. Unmatched junction bases numbered 1, after V lost 1 base and J lost 0 bases. The CDR3 protein is CASSQGTSGASYNEQFF. DNA for the CDR3: TGCGCCAGCAGCCAAGGGACTAGCGGGGCCTCCTACAATGAGCAGTTCTTC.

This clonotype was picked up many times. The chain carries TRBV6-2 or TRBV6-3 and TRBJ2-3, with TRBD1 as a possible D gene (6 bases). The CDR3 sequence is 15 residues long. Between the trimmed V and J ends, which lost 0 bases and 4 bases, there was a span of 11 bases. Per the germline V gene, CDR1 is MNHEY and CDR2 is SVGEGT. As DNA, the CDR3 is TGTGCCAGCAGTTACTCGAGACAGGACCCAGATACGCAGTATTTT. This codes for CASSYSRQDPDTQYF.

J is TRBJ2-1 and V is TRBV7-8; 12 nucleotides agree with TRBD2. V shed 7 bases and J 4 bases; nucleotides not matched to a gene: 2. Germline CDR1 SGHVS, CDR2 FQNEAQ. The length of the CDR3 is 14 residues. CDR3 in DNA: TGTGCCAGCAAACTAGCGGGAGGATACAATGAGCAGTTCTTC. Translation: CASKLAGGYNEQFF.

The chain links TRBV12-3 or TRBV12-4 to TRBJ2-7, with 9 nucleotides matching TRBD1. The CDR3 covers 14 residues. V dropped 7 bases and J dropped 4; count of bases not matched to a gene: 8. Here the CDR3 DNA reads TGTGCCAGCACCTCCCGGGACAGGGCTTACGAGCAGTACTTC. This translates into CASTSRDRAYEQYF.

This clonotype was seen at least ten times. This chain connects TRBV24-1 to TRBJ2-1; no firm D call. V shed 1 base and J shed 2 bases, with 11 bases lying between them. The CDR3 contains 16 residues. CDR1 is KGHDR and CDR2 is SFDVKD in the germline V gene. The CDR3 is CATSDLGGEAYNEQFF. The DNA of the CDR3 is TGTGCCACCAGTGATTTAGGCGGTGAAGCCTACAATGAGCAGTTCTTC.

V and J are TRBV9 and TRBJ2-7, with D perhaps TRBD1 or TRBD2 (5 bases each). The CDR3 consists of 14 residues. Germline-derived CDR1 and CDR2 are SGDLS and YYNGEE. The V end lost 4 bases, the J end lost 3 bases, and 14 bases lay between the germline ends. CDR3 residues: CASSQTGADYEQYF. The CDR3 DNA reads as TGTGCCAGCAGCCAAACCGGGGCCGACTACGAGCAGTACTTC.

This clonotype was observed a handful of times. This chain links TRBV5-1 with TRBJ2-7; D not certain. Germline assignment: CDR1 SGHRS and CDR2 YFSETQ. This CDR3 region has 13 residues. Trimming cost V 7 bases and J 2 bases, with 13 bases left between them. CDR3 amino acids: CASHSDSPYEQYF. The CDR3 DNA is TGCGCCAGCCACAGCGATAGTCCCTACGAGCAGTACTTC.

This clonotype was detected many times. V usage is TRBV2 and J usage is TRBJ1-1; 8 bases are a match to TRBD1. The germline V gene has CDR1 SNHLY and CDR2 FYNNEI. The CDR3 has 14 residues. The V and J ends lost 6 bases and 1 base, in that order; junction bases with no gene match: 4. In nucleotides, the CDR3 is TGTGCCAGCAGACAGGGGGGTTGGAACACTGAAGCTTTCTTT. As protein: CASRQGGWNTEAFF.

In DNA form, the CDR3 reads TGTGCCAGCAGCATGCCGGGACTAGAGAGTAACGGGGAGCTGTTTTTT. Translating gives CASSMPGLESNGELFF. V usage is TRBV7-6 and J usage is TRBJ2-2; TRBD2 aligns across 8 bases. The CDR3 is made up of 16 amino acids. Germline-derived CDR1 and CDR2 are SGHVS and FNYEAQ. V was clipped by 5 bases and J by 7 bases; unmatched bases: 12.

This clonotype was seen a few times. The chain has TRBV2 and TRBJ2-2; the match to TRBD2 covers 10 bases. Per the germline V gene, CDR1 is SNHLY and CDR2 is FYNNEI. V shed 6 bases, J shed 6 bases, and the junction held 4 bases outside the gene matches. CDR3 length: 14 residues. The chain's CDR3 is CASRSGRAAGELFF. CDR3 nucleotides: TGTGCCAGCAGGAGCGGGAGGGCAGCCGGGGAGCTGTTTTTT.

This chain connects TRBV19 to TRBJ2-1; 9 nucleotides agree with TRBD1. Germline V gene lookup returns CDR1 LNHDA and CDR2 SQIVND (reference sequence). The ends lost 4 bases at V and 3 bases at J; junction bases unmatched: 7. This CDR3 has 16 amino acids. In nucleotides, the CDR3 is TGTGCCAGTAGTACCGGACAGGGGACTTTCTACAATGAGCAGTTCTTC. This codes for CASSTGQGTFYNEQFF.

This clonotype was found many times. The chain carries TRBV4-3 and TRBJ1-2; unclear D gene. The germline gives CDR1 LGHNA, CDR2 YSLEER. The CDR3 consists of 15 residues. V was pared by 3 bases and J by 0 bases, with 11 bases between. In DNA, the CDR3 is TGCGCCAGCAGCCACAACCGACGAGCTAACTATGGCTACACCTTC. Translating it yields CASSHNRRANYGYTF.

V gene TRBV28 combines with J gene TRBJ2-3; TRBD1 matches 10 bases. Trimming cost V 6 bases and J 2 bases; bases outside gene matches: 5. The CDR3 consists of 15 residues. Germline loops: CDR1 MDHEN, CDR2 SYDVKM. The CDR3 loop reads CASSQGTGVTDTQYF. CDR3 coding DNA: TGTGCCAGCAGCCAGGGGACAGGGGTCACAGATACGCAGTATTTT.

There are many counts of this clonotype. The gene calls are TRBV12-3 or TRBV12-4 and TRBJ2-2; 10 bases match TRBD2. Trimming at V came to 5 bases and at J to 6 bases, leaving 15 bases not matched to a gene. The CDR3 is made up of 18 amino acids. In DNA form, the CDR3 reads TGTGCCAGCAGTAGCCCGGGACTAGCGTTTATCGGCGCCGGGGAGCTGTTTTTT. As protein: CASSSPGLAFIGAGELFF.

This clonotype came up many times. The V and J genes are TRBV2 and TRBJ2-5, with 8 positions matching TRBD2. The trim removed 2 bases at V and 1 base at J, leaving 6 bases unmatched. This CDR3 region has 16 residues. Looked up from germline, CDR1 is SNHLY and CDR2 is FYNNEI. This CDR3 is CASSELSSGLQETQYF. The CDR3 DNA is TGTGCCAGCAGTGAATTGTCTAGCGGGCTCCAAGAGACCCAGTACTTC.

Many counts were recorded for this clonotype. The V call is TRBV29-1, the J call TRBJ1-1, with D possibly matching TRBD1 (5 bases). V was pared by 6 bases and J by 2 bases, with 10 bases between. The V gene's germline CDR1 is SQVTM and CDR2 ANQGSEA. The CDR3 is 12 residues long. The CDR3 DNA is TGCAGCGTCAAGGGGCCTAACACTGAAGCTTTCTTT. Translating it yields CSVKGPNTEAFF.